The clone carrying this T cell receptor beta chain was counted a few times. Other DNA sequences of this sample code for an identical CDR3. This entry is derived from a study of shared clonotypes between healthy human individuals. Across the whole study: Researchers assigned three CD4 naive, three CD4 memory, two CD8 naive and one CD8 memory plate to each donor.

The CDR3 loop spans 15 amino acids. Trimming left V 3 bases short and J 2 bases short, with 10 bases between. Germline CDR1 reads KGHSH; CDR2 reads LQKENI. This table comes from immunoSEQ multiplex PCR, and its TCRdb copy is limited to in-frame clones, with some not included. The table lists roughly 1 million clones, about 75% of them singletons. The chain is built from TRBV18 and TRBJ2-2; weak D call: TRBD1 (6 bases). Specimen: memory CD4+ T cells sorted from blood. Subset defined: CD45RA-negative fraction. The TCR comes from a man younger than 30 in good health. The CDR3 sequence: CASSPRTANTGELFF. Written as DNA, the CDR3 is TGTGCCAGCTCACCTAGGACAGCTAACACCGGGGAGCTGTTTTTT.